A selection of T cell receptor beta chains follows, all from one sample in a study of CD8+ T cells in alopecia areata. Assay: immunoSEQ multiplex PCR; the TCRdb copy retains only in-frame clones and omits some. The profile covers more than 90,000 clones, with around 61% appearing a single time and approximately 3% taken by the ten largest. The material sequenced was CD4+ T cells sorted from blood. The receptors here all came from a human donor in good health. CDR3s include the opening cysteine and the closing phenylalanine or tryptophan. The D gene is left open where the match is weak. A row's size may be missing; if present it is once, few, many or a size class.

v_call	j_call	cdr3_length	clone_size	d_call	cdr3_aa	cdr3_nt
TRBV21-1	TRBJ1-1	14	.	.	CASSGIQENTEAFF	TGTGCCAGCAGCGGCATTCAGGAGAACACTGAAGCTTTCTTT
TRBV29-1	TRBJ2-2	12	few	.	CSVSGRAGELFF	TGCAGCGTGTCCGGACGGGCCGGGGAGCTGTTTTTT
TRBV15	TRBJ1-5	17	.	TRBD1	CATSRLPGTGSNQPQHF	TGTGCCACCAGCAGACTCCCAGGGACAGGCAGCAATCAGCCCCAGCATTTT
TRBV5-1	TRBJ1-6	15	.	.	CASSLDGGTNSPLHF	TGCGCCAGCAGCTTGGACGGGGGTACCAATTCACCCCTCCACTTT
TRBV29-1	TRBJ2-5	12	few	.	CSVERQQETQYF	TGCAGCGTTGAAAGGCAGCAAGAGACCCAGTACTTC
TRBV5-6	TRBJ1-5	16	few	.	CASSLGLGLPDQPQHF	TGTGCCAGCAGCCTGGGGCTGGGACTTCCTGATCAGCCCCAGCATTTT
TRBV6-5	TRBJ1-6	15	.	.	CATARGASNNSPLHF	TGTGCCACCGCTCGGGGGGCTTCAAATAATTCACCCCTCCACTTT
TRBV11-1	TRBJ2-2	16	few	.	CASSPRSPANTGELFF	TGTGCCAGCAGCCCCCGATCCCCCGCGAACACCGGGGAGCTGTTTTTT
TRBV19	TRBJ2-1	18	.	.	CASSIPCGGGGFENEQFF	TGTGCCAGTAGTATCCCGTGTGGCGGGGGCGGATTTGAAAATGAGCAGTTCTTC
TRBV29-1	TRBJ1-1	14	.	TRBD1	CSGFTGGGNTEAFF	TGCAGCGGCTTTACAGGGGGCGGAAACACTGAAGCTTTCTTT
TRBV5-4	TRBJ2-1	17	.	.	CASSPSAGTVLNNEQFF	TGTGCCAGCAGCCCCTCGGCGGGGACAGTCTTAAACAATGAGCAGTTCTTC
TRBV6-6	TRBJ1-2	13	.	TRBD1	CASRRTGDYGYTF	TGTGCCAGCAGACGAACAGGGGACTATGGCTACACCTTC
TRBV5-4	TRBJ1-2	16	few	TRBD1	CASSSRTGDLNYGYTF	TGTGCCAGCAGCAGTCGGACAGGGGATCTAAACTATGGCTACACCTTC
TRBV6-6	TRBJ2-3	16	few	.	CASSPPPGFPPDTQYF	TGTGCCAGCAGTCCCCCCCCCGGCTTCCCCCCAGATACGCAGTATTTT
TRBV30	TRBJ1-1	14	.	.	CAWSKTSPSTEAFF	TGTGCCTGGAGTAAGACCTCGCCGAGCACTGAAGCTTTCTTT
TRBV23-1	TRBJ2-5	16	.	.	CASSQFRTAFLRTQYF	TGCGCCAGCAGTCAATTCCGGACGGCCTTCTTGAGGACCCAGTACTTC
TRBV29-1	TRBJ1-1	12	few	.	CSVDRQVAEAFF	TGCAGCGTTGATCGCCAGGTCGCTGAAGCTTTCTTT
TRBV29-1	TRBJ1-1	11	few	.	CSVGSTGEAFF	TGCAGCGTCGGAAGCACAGGTGAAGCTTTCTTT
TRBV29-1	TRBJ2-5	13	.	TRBD1	CSVVTGPGETQYF	TGCAGCGTTGTGACAGGGCCGGGGGAGACCCAGTACTTC
TRBV5-1	TRBJ1-1	15	.	.	CASSLATGSNTEAFF	TGCGCCAGCAGCTTGGCCACAGGGTCCAACACTGAAGCTTTCTTT